This TCR beta chain was observed in a study of beta chain features in type 1 diabetes. CDR3 size: 14 residues. Germline V gives CDR1 MGHDK, CDR2 SYGVNS. The V gene lost 4 bases and the J gene lost 3 bases, with 11 bases spanning the gap. This clone was seen only a few times. Since all of the isolated RNA was reverse transcribed, expressed TCRB transcripts were what got sequenced. Data came from immunoSEQ multiplex PCR; TCRdb stores just in-frame clones and leaves some out. Of around 300,000 clones in the sample, approximately 11% are singletons; the top ten hold 0.015%. Populations obtained by sorting all exceeded 98% purity.

The chain uses TRBV25-1 and TRBJ2-3; D perhaps matches TRBD2 (5 bases). The sequence was collected from a woman in her twenties or thirties in good health. Sequencing was performed on naive CD4+ T cells from blood. This CDR3 is CASSVLAPTDTQYF. CDR3 DNA: TGTGCCAGCAGTGTCCTAGCCCCGACAGATACGCAGTATTTT.